This T cell receptor (beta chain) was profiled in a study of T cell changes during pregnancy in multiple sclerosis (dated by TCRdb to about 2019). Regarding the study in general: Changes in the T cell repertoire over the course of pregnancy were examined in this study in women with multiple sclerosis.

The library was built by means of the immunoSEQ multiplex PCR assay. TCRdb took this table from immuneACCESS and kept in-frame rearrangements with V and J called. Such tables lack part of the clones; where checked against another copy, unresolved V genes explain under half of the gap, and the rest is unexplained. The table for this sample lists roughly 93,000 clones; around 93% of them were counted only once. Together, the top ten hold around 0.93% of the sample. CDR1 and CDR2, looked up from the germline V gene, are SGHRS and YFSETQ. There are 15 amino acids in the CDR3, from cysteine to phenylalanine inclusive. The entry retains the CDR3 DNA only, 45 bases that are in frame from base 1. Trimming leaves V shorter by 2 bases and J shorter by 1 base, with the junction holding 3 bases beyond the gene matches. Note on this clone: No cognate antigen has been identified for it. Qualities for individual bases were not recorded, and no much larger clone is one base off.

The sequences come from peripheral blood, collected before pregnancy. The chain is made from TRBV5-1 and TRBJ1-3; 7 of the junction bases match TRBD1. The sequence was obtained from a female donor with multiple sclerosis, enrolled in a pregnancy study. The CDR3 is CASSLQGWSGNTIYF. The nucleotide sequence reads as follows: TGCGCCAGCAGCTTACAGGGGTGGTCTGGAAACACCATATATTTT.